These 10 T cell receptor beta chains were sequenced from one sample in a study of tumor-infiltrating lymphocytes in primary liver carcinoma. From 500 to 600 ng of total RNA, TCR beta-specific cDNA was reverse-transcribed using a constant-region primer. Three-round nested multiplex PCR performed with slightly modified ARM-PCR produced the TCR beta libraries. Running approximately 10 cycles apiece, the first two PCR rounds relied on TRBV1-TRBV30 forward primers together with a C-beta reverse primer. TCRdb itself ran the multiplex PCR reads through MiXCR, one entry per CDR3 protein. The table includes roughly 100,000 distinct CDR3 sequences, approximately 78% detected once. For each extraction, RNA and DNA were obtained together from about 19-30 mg of unsorted bulk tissue. Source material: liver tumor tissue from sampling region 3. The sample's subset: tumor region T3, left-lateral pole. The receptors here all came from a man aged 35 to 55 with primary liver carcinoma and hepatitis B virus infection.

V and J are TRBV5-1 and TRBJ2-2, with TRBD1 as a possible D gene (7 bases). The CDR3 consists of 15 residues. From germline, CDR1 is SGHRS and CDR2 YFSETQ. This CDR3 is CTSSDRVPNTGELFF. The CDR3 DNA follows: TGCACTAGCAGTGACAGGGTCCCGAACACCGGGGAGCTGTTTTTT.

Points on this clonotype: Without the conserved terminal phenylalanine or tryptophan, this CDR3 likely stems from a read error. The chain recombines TRBV6-6 with TRBJ2-6; D possibly corresponds to TRBD1 (6 bases). CDR1 and CDR2 (germline): MNHNY, SVGAGI (reference sequence). This CDR3 is built from 17 residues. CDR3 in amino acids: CANRVGGLSSGANLLTL. CDR3 in DNA: TGTGCCAACAGGGTTGGGGGTCTATCCTCTGGGGCCAACCTCCTGACTTTA.

CDR3 coding DNA: TGTGCCAGCAGCGTAGGCGACAGGGACGGAGATACGCAGTATTTT. Amino acid sequence: CASSVGDRDGDTQYF. The rearrangement uses TRBV9 and TRBJ2-3; 7 bases agree with TRBD1. Germline CDR1 is SGDLS and CDR2 is YYNGEE. The CDR3 length is 15 residues. The V segment lost 0 bases and the J segment 5 bases; nucleotides outside the gene matches: 6.

The V and J genes are TRBV4-3 and TRBJ2-3; 7 nucleotides match TRBD2. J was trimmed by 4 bases and V by 0 bases; bases with no gene match: 19. The V gene's germline CDR1 is LGHNA and CDR2 YSLEER. This CDR3 comprises 20 residues. The CDR3 DNA reads TGCGCCAGCAGCCAAGATCTCCCCTCCGGAACTAGCGAGAGAGCAGATACGCAGTATTTT. Encoded protein: CASSQDLPSGTSERADTQYF.

This clonotype was found once. The germline gene is not matched at one end of the junction; a read error may be the cause. This chain uses TRBV5-1 with TRBJ2-7; possible D gene TRBD2, 6 bases. This CDR3 has 14 residues. Germline CDR1 and CDR2: SGHRS and YFSETQ. CDR3 in amino acids: CASNLEGRAYEQYF. In nucleotides, the CDR3 is TGCGCCAGCAACTTGGAGGGCAGAGCCTACGAGCAGTACTTC.

Notes on this clonotype: It is likely a read error, because the conserved phenylalanine at the end of the CDR3 is missing. V and J are TRBV5-1 and TRBJ2-7; no definite D call. The germline V and J ends were trimmed by 0 bases and 2 bases, with 9 bases remaining between them. Germline CDR1 SGHRS, CDR2 YFSETQ. This CDR3 comprises 14 residues. In DNA, the CDR3 is TGCGCCAGCAGCTTGGAGGGCAGAGCCTACGAGCAGTACTTG. It specifies CASSLEGRAYEQYL.

As regards this clonotype: In this CDR3 the conserved last residue, phenylalanine or tryptophan, is missing, so a read error is likely. The V and J genes are TRBV2 and TRBJ2-2; D is ambiguous. The CDR3 spans 13 residues. Germline CDR1 and CDR2: SNHLY and FYNNEI. The V gene lost 5 bases and the J gene lost 5 bases, with 9 bases spanning the gap. CDR3 loop: CASSITATGELFS. The CDR3, as DNA: TGTGCCAGCAGTATAACAGCTACCGGGGAGCTGTTTTCA.

Notes on this clonotype: Relative to the germline gene, one junction end is altered; a read error may explain this. The chain is built from TRBV5-6 and TRBJ2-7, with 12 bases that match TRBD2. Germline V CDR1 and CDR2: SGHDT, YYEEEE. The CDR3 length is 15 residues. CDR3 amino acids: CASSRTSGNLYEQHF. The CDR3 nucleotides read TGTGCCAGCAGCCGGACTAGCGGGAACCTCTACGAGCAGCATTTC.

About this clonotype itself: Given the absence of the conserved phenylalanine or tryptophan at the CDR3 end, a read error is likely. J is TRBJ2-7 and V is TRBV11-2, with D perhaps TRBD2 (5 bases). The length of the CDR3 is 14 residues. CDR1 is SGHAT, CDR2 FQNNGV, per germline. As DNA, the CDR3 is TGTGATAGCACCCGTGGGAGTTCCACCTACGAGCAGTACTTA. As protein: CDSTRGSSTYEQYL.

With respect to this clonotype: At one boundary the junction diverges from the germline segment, which might be a read error. The CDR3 region has the DNA TGTAGCGTTGAAGAGACAGGGGGTGGGCAGTACTTC. Amino acid sequence: CSVEETGGGQYF. The V gene is TRBV29-1, the J gene TRBJ2-7; the match to TRBD1 covers 9 bases. CDR3 length equals 12 residues. CDR1 and CDR2 from the germline V gene are SQVTM and ANQGSEA.